The 13 T cell receptor beta chains in this list originate from one sample, sequenced in a study of blood T cell repertoires in COVID-19 (dated by TCRdb to 2018 to 2021). The library was produced with the immunoSEQ multiplex PCR assay. TCRdb mirrors the immuneACCESS table, restricted to in-frame sequences. Some clones are absent from its copies; in checked studies, under half trace to an unresolved V gene, and the reason for the others is unknown. Recorded for this sample are roughly 460,000 clones; 85% to 90% of them occurred a single time. The top ten clones comprise 0.75% to 0.85% of the sample. Sequencing input: peripheral blood. The receptors stem from a man younger than 30 with COVID-19, enrolled during active disease.

This rearrangement joins TRBV27 to TRBJ2-5, with 8 bases identical to TRBD2. The V segment lost 4 bases and the J segment 3 bases; nucleotides outside the gene matches: 4. This CDR3 spans 14 amino acids. Germline-derived CDR1 and CDR2 are MNHEY and SMNVEV (reference sequence). CDR3 nucleotides: TGTGCCAGCAGTTCCCGGGGGGGCGAAGAGACCCAGTACTTC. This sequence encodes CASSSRGGEETQYF.

The chain has TRBV5-1 and TRBJ2-7, with D possibly matching TRBD1 (5 bases). V lost 2 bases and J 2 bases, leaving 11 bases between the germline ends. The germline V gene has CDR1 SGHRS and CDR2 YFSETQ. The CDR3 has 14 residues. The CDR3 loop is CASSFEQVTYEQYF. The CDR3 coding sequence is TGCGCCAGCAGCTTCGAACAGGTGACCTACGAGCAGTACTTC.

This sequence joins TRBV5-1 and TRBJ1-1; 8 bases line up with TRBD1. CDR3 length: 15 residues. J gave up 0 bases and V 0 bases, and 1 base lay outside the gene matches. Germline loops: CDR1 SGHRS, CDR2 YFSETQ. CDR3 coding DNA: TGCGCCAGCAGCTTGGCAGGGGGCATGAACACTGAAGCTTTCTTT. This gives the protein CASSLAGGMNTEAFF.

This clone was detected a few times. This rearrangement joins TRBV19 to TRBJ2-7, with D tentatively TRBD2 (5 bases). V dropped 10 bases and J dropped 0 bases, with 10 bases sitting between them. In germline, CDR1 is LNHDA, CDR2 SQIVND (reference sequence). The CDR3 spans 12 residues. CDR3 loop: CATRDFSYEQYF. The DNA of the CDR3 is TGTGCCACCCGGGATTTCTCCTACGAGCAGTACTTC.

The chain uses TRBV19 and TRBJ1-2, with unresolved D. Germline loops: CDR1 LNHDA, CDR2 SQIVND (reference sequence). This CDR3 spans 14 amino acids. The V gene lost 1 base and the J gene lost 3 bases, with 9 bases spanning the gap. The CDR3 DNA follows: TGTGCCAGTAGTATAGTAAACGCGGACTATGGCTACACCTTC. Translation: CASSIVNADYGYTF.

The CDR3 loop is CASSLDGSGEQFF. The CDR3 region has the DNA TGCGCCAGCAGCTTGGATGGGAGCGGTGAGCAGTTCTTC. This chain connects TRBV5-1 to TRBJ2-1, with D tentatively TRBD2 (5 bases). The germline V gene encodes CDR1 SGHRS and CDR2 YFSETQ. With 0 bases removed from V and 9 bases from J, the gap between germline ends came to 10 bases. This CDR3 comprises 13 residues.

The J gene is TRBJ2-7, the V gene TRBV24-1; 8 bases line up with TRBD1. Germline CDR1 is KGHDR and CDR2 is SFDVKD. V lost 4 bases to trimming and J lost 1 base; unmatched junction nucleotides: 11. The CDR3 contains 17 residues. CDR3 region: CATSEGQGKGFSYEQYF. CDR3 sequence (DNA): TGTGCCACCAGTGAAGGACAGGGCAAGGGATTTTCCTACGAGCAGTACTTC.

V gene TRBV24-1 combines with J gene TRBJ2-7; TRBD2 agrees at 7 bases. The CDR3 sequence is 15 residues long. V shed 2 bases, J shed 5 bases, and the junction held 8 bases outside the gene matches. Per the germline V gene, CDR1 is KGHDR and CDR2 is SFDVKD. CDR3 DNA sequence: TGTGCCACCAGTGATTCCGGGACTACCTTGGACGAGCAGTACTTC. It specifies CATSDSGTTLDEQYF.

Of note for this clone: The sample carries other DNA sequences with the same CDR3. J is TRBJ1-1 and V is TRBV12-3 or TRBV12-4, with D unclear. Trimming cost V 2 bases and J 4 bases, with 5 bases left between them. The CDR3 runs 12 residues. The CDR3 protein is CASSLSGTEAFF. CDR3 DNA sequence: TGTGCCAGCAGTTTATCAGGCACTGAAGCTTTCTTT.

The V call is TRBV3-1 (or the pseudogene TRBV3-2), the J call TRBJ1-6, with D perhaps matching TRBD1 (5 bases). Trimming shortened V by 6 bases and J by 8 bases, and 11 bases separated the two germline ends. CDR3 length equals 13 residues. Germline V lookup: CDR1 LGHDT, CDR2 YNNKEL (reference sequence). In DNA, the CDR3 is TGTGCCAGCAGGAAGGGGAGGGATTCACCCCTCCACTTT. Amino acids: CASRKGRDSPLHF.

V and J are TRBV5-6 and TRBJ1-6; D is perhaps TRBD1 (5 bases). Trimming pared 0 bases from V and 7 bases from J, leaving 8 bases between. Germline loops: CDR1 SGHDT, CDR2 YYEEEE. CDR3 length: 14 residues. CDR3 sequence reads: CASSLGQKNSPLHF. The CDR3 DNA follows: TGTGCCAGCAGCTTGGGACAGAAAAATTCACCCCTCCACTTT.

This clone was seen more than once but under ten times. J is TRBJ1-1 and V is TRBV5-6; 11 nucleotides line up with TRBD1. V lost 3 bases to trimming and J lost 3 bases; unmatched junction nucleotides: 10. Germline V lookup: CDR1 SGHDT, CDR2 YYEEEE. The CDR3 extends over 17 amino acids. The CDR3 DNA follows: TGTGCCAGCAGCTCGGACAGGGGGCCGGTTTTGGACACTGAAGCTTTCTTT. Its translation is CASSSDRGPVLDTEAFF.

The gene calls are TRBV5-6 and TRBJ1-6; 8 nucleotides align to TRBD1. J lost 2 bases, V lost 2 bases, and 3 bases had no gene match. From germline, CDR1 is SGHDT and CDR2 YYEEEE. This CDR3 spans 16 amino acids. The CDR3 sequence: CASSLTGGTYNSPLHF. The DNA of the CDR3 is TGTGCCAGCAGCTTAACAGGGGGAACCTATAATTCACCCCTCCACTTT.